The 29 T cell receptor beta chains listed next were all sequenced from one sample in a study of response to subunit inactivated influenza vaccine (dated by TCRdb to the late 2010s). The method was RT-PCR. Sequencing relied on an Illumina HiSeq 2500. TCRdb reran the public reads through fastp at Q25 and MiXCR, keeping productive beta chains. For every CDR3 protein sequence, its rows merge into one entry that carries the most common genes and DNA. The sample profile shows about 570,000 distinct CDR3 sequences; around 11% of them were found once. The top ten hold roughly 9.6% of the sample. This sample was also put to use in a study of T cells expressing NK-cell markers. The second source states: 5'RACE template switching, by which a universal primer site and unique molecular identifiers were added, was used to make TCR beta cDNA libraries.

The material sequenced was PBMCs from blood, taken on the day of vaccination. Source of these receptors: a man aged 45-65 years who received an inactivated influenza vaccine. Donor details come from another sample of the same person, matched by shared clones.

CDR3: CASSLILAEETQYF. The CDR3 bases are TGCGCCAGCAGCTTGATCCTAGCGGAAGAGACCCAGTACTTC. This sequence joins TRBV5-1 and TRBJ2-5, with 7 bases fitting TRBD2. The CDR3 has 14 amino acids. J gave up 3 bases and V 1 base, and 3 bases lay outside the gene matches. Germline V gives CDR1 SGHRS, CDR2 YFSETQ.

The chain joins TRBV28 to TRBJ1-4, with D unclear. The germline V gene encodes CDR1 MDHEN and CDR2 SYDVKM. This CDR3 comprises 14 residues. The V end lost 3 bases, the J end lost 0 bases, and 5 bases lay between the germline ends. CDR3 in amino acids: CASSLASTNEKLFF. CDR3 nucleotide sequence: TGTGCCAGCAGTTTGGCGTCAACTAATGAAAAACTGTTTTTT.

This chain links TRBV5-1 with TRBJ2-2; possible D gene TRBD1, 6 bases. Germline lookup yields CDR1 SGHRS and CDR2 YFSETQ. This CDR3 region has 15 residues. Trimming removed 0 bases from V and 5 bases from J, with 11 bases in between. CDR3 nucleotide sequence: TGCGCCAGCAGCTTGGCCGAGGGGGAGACCGGGGAGCTGTTTTTT. Its translation: CASSLAEGETGELFF.

The rearrangement joins TRBV9 to TRBJ1-1; D is unresolved. Germline V gene sequence: CDR1 SGDLS, CDR2 YYNGEE. V lost 2 bases, J lost 0 bases, and 8 bases lay in between. The CDR3 has 14 residues. For the CDR3, the DNA is TGTGCCAGCAGCGTTTACCAGATGAACACTGAAGCTTTCTTT. Protein sequence: CASSVYQMNTEAFF. The full variable domain, rest sourced from reference TRBV9 and TRBJ1-1, is DSGVTQTPKHLITATGQRVTLRCSPRSGDLSVYWYQQSLDQGLQFLIQYYNGEERAKGNILERFSAQQFPDLHSELNLSSLELGDSALYFCASSVYQMNTEAFFGQGTRLTVV.

This clonotype was seen only a few times. The rearrangement links TRBV18 to TRBJ2-7; possibly TRBD1 for D (6 bases). This CDR3 is 15 amino acids long. The germline CDR1 and CDR2 sequences are KGHSH and LQKENI. The V gene lost 2 bases and the J gene lost 5 bases, with 16 bases spanning the gap. CDR3 sequence (DNA): TGTGCCAGCTCACCATTAATGGCAGGGGAAAACGAGCAGTACTTC. Translating it yields CASSPLMAGENEQYF.

This clonotype was seen a few times. The chain carries TRBV10-3 and TRBJ2-3, with D maybe TRBD2 (6 bases). V was cut by 4 bases and J by 3 bases, with 11 bases left in between. Per the germline V gene, CDR1 is ENHRY and CDR2 is SYGVKD. There are 14 residues in the CDR3. The CDR3 here is CAISVTRGTDTQYF. The CDR3 DNA follows: TGTGCCATCAGTGTAACCCGGGGGACAGATACGCAGTATTTT.

The chain employs TRBV12-3 or TRBV12-4 and TRBJ2-1; maybe TRBD1 (6 bases). Trimming removed 5 bases from V and 4 bases from J, with 12 bases in between. The CDR3 covers 14 residues. This CDR3 is CASSTGLTYNEQFF. CDR3 DNA: TGTGCCAGCAGTACAGGGTTAACATACAATGAGCAGTTCTTC.

This clonotype was picked up many times. The rearrangement joins TRBV5-1 to TRBJ2-3; D is undetermined. The CDR3 loop spans 14 amino acids. CDR1 and CDR2 from the germline V gene are SGHRS and YFSETQ. Trimming cost V 4 bases and J 0 bases, with 9 bases left between them. The CDR3 region is CASSGTVSTDTQYF. In DNA, the CDR3 is TGCGCCAGCAGCGGCACAGTTAGCACAGATACGCAGTATTTT.

The J gene is TRBJ2-7, the V gene TRBV29-1; 8 nucleotides match TRBD2. The V gene end was trimmed by 6 bases and the J gene end by 3 bases; junction bases not matched to a gene: 10. CDR3 length: 14 residues. The germline CDR1 and CDR2 sequences are SQVTM and ANQGSEA. The CDR3: CSVGVSGVGYEQYF. CDR3 nucleotides: TGCAGCGTCGGGGTTAGCGGGGTGGGCTACGAGCAGTACTTC.

This clonotype was counted a few times. The V gene is TRBV4-3, the J gene TRBJ2-7, with D possibly matching TRBD1 (6 bases). Germline lookup yields CDR1 LGHNA and CDR2 YSLEER. V was clipped by 0 bases and J by 2 bases, with 20 bases between them. This CDR3 is built from 18 residues. CDR3 loop: CASSQDFIPRGPTYEQYF. In DNA, the CDR3 is TGCGCCAGCAGCCAAGACTTTATCCCCAGGGGCCCGACCTACGAGCAGTACTTC.

The chain joins TRBV20-1 to TRBJ1-4, with D unclear. V was pared by 0 bases and J by 7 bases, with 15 bases between. There are 15 residues in the CDR3. CDR1 is DFQATT and CDR2 is SNEGSKA in the germline V gene (reference sequence). CDR3 loop: CSARDLRGRVEKLFF. DNA of the CDR3: TGCAGTGCTAGAGATCTCCGCGGGCGGGTTGAAAAACTGTTTTTT.

This clonotype was counted between two and nine times. V gene TRBV7-9 combines with J gene TRBJ2-3; tentatively, D is TRBD2 (6 bases). V lost 1 base and J lost 0, with 11 bases in between. Germline-derived CDR1 and CDR2 are SEHNR and FQNEAQ (reference sequence). The CDR3 has 16 amino acids. The CDR3 protein is CASSLVGRTSTDTQYF. CDR3 sequence (DNA): TGTGCCAGCAGCTTAGTTGGGAGGACCAGCACAGATACGCAGTATTTT.

This clonotype was seen many times. V is TRBV6-1 and J is TRBJ2-5; 10 bases align to TRBD1. From germline, CDR1 is MNHNS and CDR2 SASEGT. J gave up 4 bases and V 6 bases, and 5 bases lay outside the gene matches. The CDR3 contains 14 residues. The CDR3 loop reads CASSLGQGIETQYF. CDR3 nucleotide sequence: TGTGCCAGCAGCTTGGGACAGGGGATAGAGACCCAGTACTTC.

The V and J genes are TRBV12-3 or TRBV12-4 and TRBJ1-1; D may be TRBD1 (6 bases). V was trimmed by 5 bases and J by 2 bases, leaving 15 bases between them. The CDR3 totals 15 residues. The CDR3 nucleotides read TGTGCCAGCAGTACTAGGGGGGCAGCAAACACTGAAGCTTTCTTT. Translation gives CASSTRGAANTEAFF.

In this sample, this clonotype turned up a few times. The chain carries TRBV4-2 and TRBJ2-5, with D perhaps TRBD2 (5 bases). The germline CDR1 and CDR2 sequences are LGHNA and YNFKEQ. The CDR3 loop spans 17 amino acids. V was trimmed by 0 bases and J by 5 bases, leaving 19 bases between them. The chain's CDR3 is CASSQDWTDLGWETQYF. Here the CDR3 DNA reads TGTGCCAGCAGCCAAGACTGGACTGACCTAGGTTGGGAGACCCAGTACTTC.

V is TRBV7-9 and J is TRBJ1-6; D not resolved. CDR3 length: 15 amino acids. Germline CDR1 is SEHNR and CDR2 is FQNEAQ (reference sequence). V lost 4 bases and J lost 9, with 16 bases in between. CDR3 coding DNA: TGTGCCAGCAGCTACCTCGGTCAGAGGGCTTCACCCCTCCACTTT. This sequence encodes CASSYLGQRASPLHF. Together with reference TRBV7-9 and TRBJ1-6, the CDR3 gives the full variable domain: DTGVSQNPRHKITKRGQNVTFRCDPISEHNRLYWYRQTLGQGPEFLTYFQNEAQLEKSRLLSDRFSAERPKGSFSTLEIQRTEQGDSAMYLCASSYLGQRASPLHFGNGTRLTVT.

The chain joins TRBV7-6 to TRBJ2-3, with 10 bases fitting TRBD2. The CDR3 spans 19 residues. Per the germline V gene, CDR1 is SGHVS and CDR2 is FNYEAQ. Trimming removed 3 bases from V and 4 bases from J; junction bases left unmatched: 16. The CDR3 region is CASSLPEAGTSVNPDTQYF. The CDR3 region has the DNA TGTGCCAGCAGCTTGCCAGAAGCGGGGACTAGCGTTAATCCAGATACGCAGTATTTT.

The rearrangement links TRBV7-9 to TRBJ2-3; the D gene is possibly TRBD2 (5 bases). Per germline, CDR1 SEHNR and CDR2 FQNEAQ (reference sequence). The CDR3 sequence is 14 residues long. V lost 5 bases and J lost 2, with 11 bases in between. CDR3 in DNA: TGTGCCAGCAGCCCTACGGGGAACACAGATACGCAGTATTTT. Amino acid sequence: CASSPTGNTDTQYF.

The chain uses TRBV10-3 and TRBJ2-2; 7 bases are shared with TRBD1. The V segment lost 4 bases and the J segment 4 bases; nucleotides outside the gene matches: 3. Germline CDR1 and CDR2: ENHRY and SYGVKD. The CDR3 sequence is 14 residues long. The CDR3 DNA reads TGTGCCATCAGTGCGGCAGGGGGCACCGGGGAGCTGTTTTTT. As protein: CAISAAGGTGELFF.

The table lists this clonotype with a few counts. The chain carries TRBV5-5 and TRBJ2-7; D could derive from TRBD1 or TRBD2 (7 bases each). V dropped 3 bases and J dropped 7 bases, with 17 bases sitting between them. The length of the CDR3 is 14 residues. Germline CDR1 reads SGHKS; CDR2 reads YYEKEE (reference sequence). CDR3 nucleotides: TGTGCCAGCAGCTCCCCCGGCAGGGGGGGTGAGCAGTACTTC. This gives the protein CASSSPGRGGEQYF.

The chain combines TRBV4-2 with TRBJ2-3; 11 bases fit TRBD2. With V trimmed by 5 bases and J by 4 bases, 8 bases remained unmatched. Looked up from germline, CDR1 is LGHNA and CDR2 is YNFKEQ. The CDR3 is made up of 16 amino acids. In DNA form, the CDR3 reads TGTGCCAGCAGCGGTCCTAGCGGGGGGCAGGCAGATACGCAGTATTTT. Translated, it gives CASSGPSGGQADTQYF.

The V call is TRBV7-9, the J call TRBJ2-3; no definite D call. CDR1 is SEHNR, CDR2 FQNEAQ, per germline (reference sequence). The length of the CDR3 is 16 residues. Trimming removed 5 bases from V and 2 bases from J, with 17 bases in between. CDR3 sequence reads: CASSPKQPTLTDTQYF. The CDR3, as DNA: TGTGCCAGCAGCCCCAAGCAGCCCACCCTCACAGATACGCAGTATTTT.

The rearrangement links TRBV24-1 to TRBJ2-1; 9 bases agree with TRBD2. CDR1 and CDR2 from the germline V gene are KGHDR and SFDVKD. This CDR3 region has 16 residues. V shed 5 bases, J shed 1 base, and the junction held 5 bases outside the gene matches. The CDR3 loop reads CATSGLAGDSYNEQFF. CDR3 sequence (DNA): TGTGCCACCAGTGGTTTAGCGGGAGATTCCTACAATGAGCAGTTCTTC.

This clonotype turned up a few times. The chain carries TRBV4-2 and TRBJ2-7; 8 bases agree with TRBD1. Germline CDR1 reads LGHNA; CDR2 reads YNFKEQ. With V trimmed by 4 bases and J by 5 bases, 7 bases remained unmatched. CDR3 size: 14 residues. The chain's CDR3 is CASSRGATGDEQYF. CDR3 nucleotides: TGTGCCAGCAGCCGAGGGGCGACAGGGGACGAGCAGTACTTC.

The V and J genes are TRBV20-1 and TRBJ1-4, with TRBD1 identical over 7 bases. V was clipped by 1 base and J by 5 bases; unmatched bases: 7. CDR3 size: 15 residues. The germline V gene has CDR1 DFQATT and CDR2 SNEGSKA (reference sequence). This CDR3 is CSARGGQIGNEKLFF. The CDR3 DNA is TGCAGTGCTAGAGGGGGACAGATCGGGAATGAAAAACTGTTTTTT.

V usage is TRBV20-1 and J usage is TRBJ2-1; D perhaps matches TRBD2 (5 bases). Germline lookup yields CDR1 DFQATT and CDR2 SNEGSKA (reference sequence). Between the trimmed V and J ends, which lost 4 bases and 7 bases, there was a span of 14 bases. The CDR3 runs to 13 residues. CDR3 residues: CSAKDSIRNEQFF. Written as DNA, the CDR3 is TGCAGTGCTAAGGACTCAATACGGAATGAGCAGTTCTTC.

This chain connects TRBV9 to TRBJ2-1; 8 bases are shared with TRBD1. The CDR3 has 14 residues. Trimming cost V 2 bases and J 8 bases; bases outside gene matches: 6. CDR1 is SGDLS, CDR2 YYNGEE, per germline. The CDR3 DNA follows: TGTGCCAGCAGCGTCAGGACAGGGTGGGATGAGCAGTTCTTC. Its protein product is CASSVRTGWDEQFF.

This clonotype was picked up a small number of times. The V call is TRBV4-2, the J call TRBJ2-7; TRBD2 agrees at 12 bases. CDR3 length: 16 amino acids. With V trimmed by 1 base and J by 0 bases, 1 base remained unmatched. Germline-derived CDR1 and CDR2 are LGHNA and YNFKEQ. The CDR3 loop is CASSQGTSGVSYEQYF. The CDR3 region has the DNA TGTGCCAGCAGCCAAGGGACTAGCGGGGTCTCCTACGAGCAGTACTTC.

The chain couples TRBV12-3 or TRBV12-4 to TRBJ1-2; TRBD1 agrees at 8 bases. J gave up 3 bases and V 6 bases, and 3 bases lay outside the gene matches. The CDR3 contains 13 residues. This CDR3 reads CASRETGDYGYTF. DNA of the CDR3: TGTGCCAGCAGAGAGACAGGGGACTATGGCTACACCTTC.